Following are 9 T cell receptor beta chains from one sample sequenced in a study of blood T cell repertoires in COVID-19. Using immunoSEQ multiplex PCR, the repertoire was profiled, and TCRdb retains in-frame clones only, with some absent. The sample includes roughly 250,000 clones, about 87% seen only once; the top ten take roughly 3%. The specimen sequenced was PBMCs or T cells enriched from blood (not recorded which). These receptors all stem from a woman in her 40s who had been exposed to COVID-19.

The gene calls are TRBV7-8 and TRBJ1-6, with 7 bases fitting TRBD1. The V and J ends lost 5 bases and 7 bases, in that order; junction bases with no gene match: 5. The CDR3 is 14 residues long. Germline loops: CDR1 SGHVS, CDR2 FQNEAQ. The CDR3 region has the DNA TGTGCCAGCAGCCGGGACAGCAAGAATTCACCCCTCCACTTT. It yields the protein CASSRDSKNSPLHF.

The J gene is TRBJ2-3, the V gene TRBV6-5; tentative D call: TRBD2 (5 bases). The CDR3 extends over 14 amino acids. Looked up from germline, CDR1 is MNHEY and CDR2 is SVGAGI. Trimming took off 5 bases at V and 1 base at J, with 10 bases between the two ends. The CDR3 nucleotides read TGTGCCAGCAGTAACCTAGCTGGCACAGATACGCAGTATTTT. It specifies CASSNLAGTDTQYF.

The genes are TRBV2 and TRBJ2-3, with 7 positions matching TRBD1. Looked up from germline, CDR1 is SNHLY and CDR2 is FYNNEI. This CDR3 has 15 residues. After removal of 6 bases from V and 5 bases from J, the junction contained 11 bases not matched to a gene. The CDR3 reads CASRLKGQPGDTQYF. The CDR3 coding sequence is TGTGCCAGCAGACTTAAGGGACAGCCGGGAGATACGCAGTATTTT.

This clone appeared once. The chain recombines TRBV27 with TRBJ1-2; 7 bases agree with TRBD1. Germline CDR1 is MNHEY and CDR2 is SMNVEV (reference sequence). J lost 3 bases, V lost 3 bases, and 13 bases had no gene match. CDR3 length equals 17 residues. The CDR3 reads CASSFKGQNQKDYGYTF. The CDR3 DNA reads as TGTGCCAGCAGTTTCAAGGGACAGAACCAAAAGGACTATGGCTACACCTTC.

The rearrangement joins TRBV3-1 (or the pseudogene TRBV3-2) to TRBJ2-3, with TRBD1 matching 9 bases. From germline, CDR1 is LGHDT and CDR2 YNNKEL (reference sequence). V shed 4 bases and J 1 base; nucleotides not matched to a gene: 6. The CDR3 has 16 residues. The CDR3 nucleotides are TGTGCCAGCAGCCCACAGGGGGCGCAGGGCACAGATACGCAGTATTTT. Protein: CASSPQGAQGTDTQYF.

The genes are TRBV27 and TRBJ1-6, with TRBD1 identical over 8 bases. Germline loops: CDR1 MNHEY, CDR2 SMNVEV (reference sequence). The CDR3 extends over 15 amino acids. The J segment lost 6 bases and the V segment lost 9 bases, leaving 10 bases of the junction unmatched. The CDR3 bases are TGTGCCAGTGCTCGAGGGACAGGCGTTAATTCACCCCTCCACTTT. Protein sequence: CASARGTGVNSPLHF.

The chain employs TRBV30 and TRBJ1-4; D is possibly TRBD1 (6 bases). This CDR3 region has 17 residues. Trimming left V 0 bases short and J 5 bases short, with 19 bases between. CDR1 is GTSNPN and CDR2 is SVGIG in the germline V gene (reference sequence). The DNA of the CDR3 is TGTGCCTGGAGTGTACCAGGGGCCGCCGTCGGAAATGAAAAACTGTTTTTT. Translation: CAWSVPGAAVGNEKLFF. The entire variable domain, with the rest obtained from reference TRBV30 and TRBJ1-4, is as follows: SQTIHQWPATLVQPVGSPLSLECTVEGTSNPNLYWYRQAAGRGLQLLFYSVGIGQISSEVPQNLSASRPQDRQFILSSKKLLLSDSGFYLCAWSVPGAAVGNEKLFFGSGTQLSVL.

J is TRBJ1-6 and V is TRBV6-2 or TRBV6-3; D is undetermined. The V and J ends lost 2 bases and 14 bases respectively, with 13 bases between them. CDR1 and CDR2 (germline): MNHEY, SVGEGT. The CDR3 is made up of 13 amino acids. The CDR3: CASSYDGAAALHF. CDR3 nucleotide sequence: TGTGCCAGCAGTTACGACGGAGCGGCGGCCCTCCACTTT.

This clone was found once. J is TRBJ1-2 and V is TRBV28, with TRBD1 matching 7 bases. The CDR3 is 15 residues long. V lost 4 bases, J lost 8 bases, and 13 bases stayed unmatched. Germline values: CDR1 MDHEN, CDR2 SYDVKM. The CDR3 loop reads CASSSLAGGEEGYTF. Written as DNA, the CDR3 is TGTGCCAGCAGTTCCTTGGCAGGGGGAGAGGAAGGCTACACCTTC.